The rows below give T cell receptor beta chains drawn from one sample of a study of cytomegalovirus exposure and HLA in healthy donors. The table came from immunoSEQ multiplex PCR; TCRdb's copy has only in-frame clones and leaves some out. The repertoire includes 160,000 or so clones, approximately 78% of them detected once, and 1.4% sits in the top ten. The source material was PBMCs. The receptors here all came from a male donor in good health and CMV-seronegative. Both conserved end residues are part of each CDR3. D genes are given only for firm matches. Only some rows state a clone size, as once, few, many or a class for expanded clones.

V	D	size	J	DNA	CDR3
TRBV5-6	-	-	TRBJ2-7	TGTGCCAGCAGCTTTCAGGACAGAACCTACGAGCAGTACTTC	CASSFQDRTYEQYF
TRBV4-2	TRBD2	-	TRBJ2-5	TGTGCCAGCAGCCAGGTGACTAGCAGGCAAGAGACCCAGTACTTC	CASSQVTSRQETQYF
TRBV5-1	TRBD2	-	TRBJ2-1	TGCGCCAGCAGCCTCGGACTAGCGGGAGTTAATGAGCAGTTCTTC	CASSLGLAGVNEQFF
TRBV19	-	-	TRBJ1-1	TGTGCCAGTAGTATAAACAGCATGAACACTGAAGCTTTCTTT	CASSINSMNTEAFF
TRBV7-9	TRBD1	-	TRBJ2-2	TGTGCCAGCAGCTTAGCGGGACAGCTACCGACCGGGGAGCTGTTTTTT	CASSLAGQLPTGELFF
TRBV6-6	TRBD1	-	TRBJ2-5	TGTGCCAGCAGTTTTCGGACAGGGAACCAAGAGACCCAGTACTTC	CASSFRTGNQETQYF
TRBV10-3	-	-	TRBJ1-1	TGTGCCATCAGACAGATTACCAACACTGAAGCTTTCTTT	CAIRQITNTEAFF
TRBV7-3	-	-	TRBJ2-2	TGTGCCAGCAGCTTAGGCTTGCCGAACACCGGGGAGCTGTTTTTT	CASSLGLPNTGELFF
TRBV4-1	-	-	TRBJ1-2	TGCGCCAGCAGCCAAGAGAGGGTCACAAACTATGGCTACACCTTC	CASSQERVTNYGYTF
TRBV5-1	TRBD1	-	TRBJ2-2	TGCGCCAGCAGCGATGGGACAGGGGTCGGGGAGCTGTTTTTT	CASSDGTGVGELFF
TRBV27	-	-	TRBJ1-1	TGTGCCAGCAGCCCGATCACAGGGAACACTGAAGCTTTCTTT	CASSPITGNTEAFF
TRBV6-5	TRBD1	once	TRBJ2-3	TGTGCCAGCAGTTACTCAGGACAGGGAACAGATACGCAGTATTTT	CASSYSGQGTDTQYF
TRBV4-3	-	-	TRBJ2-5	TGCGCCAGCAGCCAAGATCGGTTGCAGACCCAGTACTTC	CASSQDRLQTQYF
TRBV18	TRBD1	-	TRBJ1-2	TGTGCCAGCTCATCCGGGACAGGGCTTAGAGACTATGGCTACACCTTC	CASSSGTGLRDYGYTF
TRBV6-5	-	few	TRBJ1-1	TGTGCCAGCAAATACGGGTACGGCACTGAAGCTTTCTTT	CASKYGYGTEAFF
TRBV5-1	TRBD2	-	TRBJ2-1	TGCGCCAGCAGTGCCGGGGGGGCCTACAATGAGCAGTTCTTC	CASSAGGAYNEQFF
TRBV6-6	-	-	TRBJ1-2	TGTGCCAGCAGCCCCGGGTCTAACTATGGCTACACCTTC	CASSPGSNYGYTF
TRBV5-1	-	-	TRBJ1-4	TGCGCCAGCAGCTCGACAGCAACTAATGAAAAACTGTTTTTT	CASSSTATNEKLFF
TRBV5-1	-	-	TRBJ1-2	TGCGCCAGCAGCTTGGCCGGTGGGGGGGACTACACCTTC	CASSLAGGGDYTF
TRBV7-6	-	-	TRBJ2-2	TGTGCCAGCAGCCCCGTCGGGGTGAACACCGGGGAGCTGTTTTTT	CASSPVGVNTGELFF
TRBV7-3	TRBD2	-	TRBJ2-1	TGTGCCAGCAGCTTAATCGGCGGGGGGGCCTACAATGAGCAGTTCTTC	CASSLIGGGAYNEQFF
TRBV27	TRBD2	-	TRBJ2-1	TGTGCCAGCAGTTTAGCGGGAGCGGGTAGGGGTTGGGAGTTCTTC	CASSLAGAGRGWEFF
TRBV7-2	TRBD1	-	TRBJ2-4	TGTGCCAGCAGCTTAGCGGGGACAGGGGACAACGTTGGCAAAAACATTCAGTACTTC	CASSLAGTGDNVGKNIQYF
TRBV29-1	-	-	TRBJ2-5	TGCAGCGTTGAGCTCGGAGGCGAGACCCAGTACTTC	CSVELGGETQYF
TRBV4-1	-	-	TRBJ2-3	TGCGCCAGCAGCCAAGATCAGGGTTCAAAAGATACGCAGTATTTT	CASSQDQGSKDTQYF
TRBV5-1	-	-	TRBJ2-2	TGCGCCAGCAGCTTGGTTTCTGCGAGGGAGCTGTTTTTT	CASSLVSARELFF
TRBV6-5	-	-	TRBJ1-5	TGTGCCAGCAGTCGACAGGCCACCGATCAGCCCCAGCATTTT	CASSRQATDQPQHF